The rows below give T cell receptor beta chains drawn from one sample of a study of T cell responses to AZD1222 COVID-19 vaccine. Using immunoSEQ multiplex PCR, the repertoire was profiled, and TCRdb retains in-frame clones only, with some absent. Of 130,000 or so clones detected, 91% appear once; the ten largest clones hold more than 4.5%. Sample: peripheral blood, taken on day 0 of AZD1222 vaccination. All receptors come from an adult in good health. Each CDR3 is given with its conserved first and last residue. The D gene is left open where the match is weak. The size entry is marked missing in some rows and otherwise reads once, few, many or a size class.

d_gene	v_gene	j_gene	abundance	CDR3aa	CDR3nt
-	TRBV11-2	TRBJ2-2	-	CASTPSVGENTGELFF	TGTGCCAGCACCCCATCGGTTGGAGAGAACACCGGGGAGCTGTTTTTT
TRBD1	TRBV10-3	TRBJ1-5	-	CAISRDSHNQPQHF	TGTGCCATCAGCAGGGACAGTCATAATCAGCCCCAGCATTTT
-	TRBV7-2	TRBJ2-7	-	CASSPQTATYEQYF	TGTGCCAGCAGCCCGCAGACTGCTACCTACGAGCAGTACTTC
-	TRBV7-9	TRBJ1-3	-	CASSLVGGNTIYF	TGTGCCAGCAGCTTAGTTGGGGGAAACACCATATATTTT
-	TRBV6-1	TRBJ1-5	-	CASSLESNQPQHF	TGTGCCAGCAGTCTCGAAAGCAATCAGCCCCAGCATTTT
-	TRBV6-4	TRBJ2-3	-	CASSEQGTDTQYF	TGTGCCAGCAGTGAACAGGGCACAGATACGCAGTATTTT
TRBD1	TRBV5-6	TRBJ1-2	-	CASSRLDRVGYGYTF	TGTGCCAGCAGCCGCCTGGACAGGGTGGGCTATGGCTACACCTTC
-	TRBV28	TRBJ1-1	-	CASRPLGGTTEAFF	TGTGCCAGCAGGCCCTTGGGGGGCACTACTGAAGCTTTCTTT
-	TRBV27	TRBJ2-1	-	CASSHAGNNEQFF	TGTGCCAGCAGTCATGCAGGGAACAATGAGCAGTTCTTC
-	TRBV6-1	TRBJ2-7	once	CASSEGATLRGEQYF	TGTGCCAGCAGTGAAGGGGCGACCTTGAGAGGGGAGCAGTACTTC
-	TRBV25-1	TRBJ1-6	-	CASRDPGSESPLHF	TGTGCCAGCAGGGACCCAGGGTCCGAGTCACCCCTCCACTTT
-	TRBV27	TRBJ1-1	-	CASSLSRGIHTEAFF	TGTGCCAGCAGTTTATCGAGAGGGATCCACACTGAAGCTTTCTTT
-	TRBV5-4	TRBJ1-4	few	CASSPWGVEEKLFF	TGTGCCAGCAGCCCGTGGGGGGTTGAGGAAAAACTGTTTTTT
-	TRBV14	TRBJ1-5	-	CASSQADFWEEQPQHF	TGTGCCAGCAGCCAAGCGGACTTTTGGGAGGAACAGCCCCAGCATTTT
-	TRBV7-9	TRBJ1-6	-	CASSFFGGGSPLHF	TGTGCCAGCAGCTTTTTCGGGGGAGGCTCACCCCTCCACTTT
TRBD2	TRBV28	TRBJ2-7	-	CASSAGVYEQYF	TGTGCCAGCAGTGCGGGAGTCTACGAGCAGTACTTC
-	TRBV18	TRBJ2-2	few	CASTLTVNTGELFF	TGTGCCAGCACCCTGACAGTGAACACCGGGGAGCTGTTTTTT
-	TRBV7-8	TRBJ1-1	few	CASSLEGLTEAFF	TGTGCCAGCAGCTTAGAAGGCTTGACTGAAGCTTTCTTT
TRBD1	TRBV9	TRBJ1-2	-	CASSLGVTTGIHGYTF	TGTGCCAGCAGCCTCGGTGTTACGACAGGGATACATGGCTACACCTTC
-	TRBV2	TRBJ2-5	-	CASSLGGLFQETQYF	TGTGCCAGCAGTCTAGGTGGACTTTTCCAAGAGACCCAGTACTTC
-	TRBV10-3	TRBJ2-7	-	CAISESRDIYDRPLAYEQYF	TGTGCCATCAGTGAGTCGCGGGATATATATGACAGGCCCCTCGCCTACGAGCAGTACTTC
-	TRBV5-1	TRBJ1-6	-	CASSLSQRNSPLHF	TGCGCCAGCAGCTTGTCACAGCGTAATTCACCCCTCCACTTT
-	TRBV18	TRBJ2-2	-	CASSPGANTGELFF	TGTGCCAGCTCACCAGGGGCGAACACCGGGGAGCTGTTTTTT
TRBD1	TRBV30	TRBJ1-4	-	CAWTQGGSGINEKLFF	TGTGCCTGGACCCAAGGGGGCTCAGGGATTAATGAAAAACTGTTTTTT
-	TRBV3-1/TRBV3-2	TRBJ2-1	-	CASSRVRNQGYNEQFF	TGTGCCAGCAGCCGAGTGCGGAACCAAGGGTACAATGAGCAGTTCTTC
-	TRBV11-2	TRBJ1-6	-	CASSPRRVSPLHF	TGTGCCAGCAGCCCGCGTCGGGTTTCACCCCTCCACTTT
-	TRBV3-1/TRBV3-2	TRBJ1-5	once	CASSPSIGDNQPQHF	TGTGCCAGCAGCCCCTCGATAGGGGACAATCAGCCCCAGCATTTT
-	TRBV9	TRBJ1-2	-	CASSVDVGVAYGYTF	TGTGCCAGCAGCGTAGACGTAGGGGTCGCCTATGGCTACACCTTC
-	TRBV2	TRBJ1-5	-	CASSETRVGHQPQHF	TGTGCCAGCAGTGAAACCAGGGTGGGGCATCAGCCCCAGCATTTT
-	TRBV5-5	TRBJ1-5	-	CASSLDRINQPQHF	TGTGCCAGCAGCTTGGACAGGATCAATCAGCCCCAGCATTTT
-	TRBV2	TRBJ1-2	few	CASSVTGNYGYTF	TGTGCCAGCAGTGTAACTGGAAACTATGGCTACACCTTC
-	TRBV28	TRBJ1-4	-	CASSLIRDEKLFF	TGTGCCAGCAGTTTAATACGGGATGAAAAACTGTTTTTT
TRBD1	TRBV6-1	TRBJ2-3	-	CASSGRQGGWSDTQYF	TGTGCCAGCAGTGGAAGACAGGGGGGTTGGTCAGATACGCAGTATTTT
-	TRBV11-2	TRBJ1-3	once	CASSLERALGNTIYF	TGTGCCAGCAGCTTAGAAAGGGCGCTTGGAAACACCATATATTTT
-	TRBV15	TRBJ2-1	-	CATSRESSYNEQFF	TGTGCCACCAGCAGAGAGTCTAGCTACAATGAGCAGTTCTTC
-	TRBV6-5	TRBJ1-2	-	CASRRDIGFDYTF	TGTGCCAGCAGACGTGACATAGGGTTTGACTACACCTTC
-	TRBV20-1	TRBJ2-7	-	CSASSRDSYEQYF	TGCAGTGCTAGTTCGCGGGACAGCTACGAGCAGTACTTC
TRBD1	TRBV5-6	TRBJ1-1	-	CASSGGTAPTEAFF	TGTGCCAGCAGCGGAGGGACAGCGCCCACTGAAGCTTTCTTT
-	TRBV11-1	TRBJ2-1	-	CASSLAVNEQFF	TGTGCCAGCAGCCTTGCCGTCAATGAGCAGTTCTTC
-	TRBV21-1	TRBJ1-5	few	CASPLPGTGAGLGPQHF	TGTGCCAGCCCGCTTCCCGGGACAGGGGCCGGCCTGGGGCCCCAGCATTTT
-	TRBV18	TRBJ1-5	-	CASSLGTSSQPQHF	TGTGCCAGCTCCCTCGGGACATCGAGTCAGCCCCAGCATTTT
-	TRBV29-1	TRBJ2-4	-	CSVEAPGPRNIQYF	TGCAGCGTTGAAGCCCCGGGACCCAGGAACATTCAGTACTTC
-	TRBV23-1	TRBJ2-7	-	CASSSGQPSRCEQYF	TGCGCCAGCAGTTCCGGACAGCCAAGTCGGTGCGAGCAGTACTTC
-	TRBV24-1	TRBJ2-1	-	CATSDSGVKTYNEQFF	TGTGCCACCAGTGATTCAGGGGTTAAGACCTACAATGAGCAGTTCTTC